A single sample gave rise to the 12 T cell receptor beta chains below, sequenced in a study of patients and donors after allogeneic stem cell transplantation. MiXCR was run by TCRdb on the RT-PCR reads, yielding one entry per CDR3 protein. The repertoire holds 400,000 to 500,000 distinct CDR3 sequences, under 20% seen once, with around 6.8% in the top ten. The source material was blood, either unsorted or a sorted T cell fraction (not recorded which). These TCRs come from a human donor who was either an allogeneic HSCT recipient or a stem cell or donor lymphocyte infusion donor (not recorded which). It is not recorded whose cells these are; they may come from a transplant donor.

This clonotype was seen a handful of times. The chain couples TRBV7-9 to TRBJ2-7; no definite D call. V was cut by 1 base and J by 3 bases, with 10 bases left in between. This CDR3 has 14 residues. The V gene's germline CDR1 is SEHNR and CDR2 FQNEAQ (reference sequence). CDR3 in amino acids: CASSLEARDYEQYF. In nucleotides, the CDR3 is TGTGCCAGCAGCTTAGAAGCCAGAGACTACGAGCAGTACTTC. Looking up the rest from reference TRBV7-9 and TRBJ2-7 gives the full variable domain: DTGVSQNPRHKITKRGQNVTFRCDPISEHNRLYWYRQTLGQGPEFLTYFQNEAQLEKSRLLSDRFSAERPKGSFSTLEIQRTEQGDSAMYLCASSLEARDYEQYFGPGTRLTVT.

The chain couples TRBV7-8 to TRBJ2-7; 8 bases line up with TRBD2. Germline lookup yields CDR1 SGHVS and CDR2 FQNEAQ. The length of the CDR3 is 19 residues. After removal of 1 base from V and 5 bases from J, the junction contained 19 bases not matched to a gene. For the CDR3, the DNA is TGTGCCAGCAGCTTAGTGAGGAGTGCAACAGGACTAGCTGCCCACGAGCAGTACTTC. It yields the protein CASSLVRSATGLAAHEQYF.

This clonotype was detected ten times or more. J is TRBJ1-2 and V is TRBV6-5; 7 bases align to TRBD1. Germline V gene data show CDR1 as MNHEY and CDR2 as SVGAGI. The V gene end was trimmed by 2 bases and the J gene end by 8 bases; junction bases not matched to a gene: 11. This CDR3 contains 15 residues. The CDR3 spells CASSYAATGVYGYTF. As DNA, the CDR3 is TGTGCCAGCAGTTACGCGGCTACAGGGGTTTACGGCTACACCTTC.

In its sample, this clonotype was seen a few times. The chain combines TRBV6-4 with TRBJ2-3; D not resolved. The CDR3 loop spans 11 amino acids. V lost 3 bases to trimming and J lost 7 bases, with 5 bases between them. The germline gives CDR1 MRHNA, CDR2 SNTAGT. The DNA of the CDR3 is TGTGCCAGCAGTGAGGGGAATACGCAGTATTTT. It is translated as CASSEGNTQYF.

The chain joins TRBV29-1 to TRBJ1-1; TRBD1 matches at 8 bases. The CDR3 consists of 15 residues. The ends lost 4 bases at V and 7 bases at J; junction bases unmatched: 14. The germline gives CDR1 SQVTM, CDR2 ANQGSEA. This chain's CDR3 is CSVVARGPRQGEAFF. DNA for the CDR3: TGCAGCGTTGTAGCCAGGGGGCCTAGGCAGGGTGAAGCTTTCTTT.

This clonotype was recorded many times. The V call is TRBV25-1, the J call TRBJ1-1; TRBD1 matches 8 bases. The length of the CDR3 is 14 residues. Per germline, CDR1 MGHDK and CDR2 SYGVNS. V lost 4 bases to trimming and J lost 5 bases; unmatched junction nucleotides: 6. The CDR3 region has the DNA TGTGCCAGCAGTGGGACAGGGCGAGTTACTGAAGCTTTCTTT. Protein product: CASSGTGRVTEAFF. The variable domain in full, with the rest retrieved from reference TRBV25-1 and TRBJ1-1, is EADIYQTPRYLVIGTGKKITLECSQTMGHDKMYWYQQDPGMELHLIHYSYGVNSTEKGDLSSESTVSRIRTEHFPLTLESARPSHTSQYLCASSGTGRVTEAFFGQGTRLTVV.

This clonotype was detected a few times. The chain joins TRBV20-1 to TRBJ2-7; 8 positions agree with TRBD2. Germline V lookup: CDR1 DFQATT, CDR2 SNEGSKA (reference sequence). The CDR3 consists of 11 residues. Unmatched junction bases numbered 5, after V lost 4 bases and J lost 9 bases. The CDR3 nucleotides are TGCAGTGCTAATCGGGGGGGCTGGCAGTACTTC. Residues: CSANRGGWQYF.

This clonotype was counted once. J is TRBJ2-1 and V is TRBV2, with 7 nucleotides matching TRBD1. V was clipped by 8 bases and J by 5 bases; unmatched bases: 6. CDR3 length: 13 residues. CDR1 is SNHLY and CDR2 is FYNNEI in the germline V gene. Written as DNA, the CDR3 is TGTGCCAGCGACAGGGAAGTCAACAATGAGCAGTTCTTC. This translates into CASDREVNNEQFF.

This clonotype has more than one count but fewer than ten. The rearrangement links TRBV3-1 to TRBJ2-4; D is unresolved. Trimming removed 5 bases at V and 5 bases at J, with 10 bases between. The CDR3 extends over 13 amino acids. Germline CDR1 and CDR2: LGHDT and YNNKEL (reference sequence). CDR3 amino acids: CASSFGPQNIQYF. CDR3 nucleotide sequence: TGTGCCAGCAGCTTCGGGCCGCAAAACATTCAGTACTTC.

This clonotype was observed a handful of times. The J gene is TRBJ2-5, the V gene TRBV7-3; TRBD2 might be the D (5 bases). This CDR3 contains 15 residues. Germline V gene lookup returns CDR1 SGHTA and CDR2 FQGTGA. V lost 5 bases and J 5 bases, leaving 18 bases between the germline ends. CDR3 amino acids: CASSTPSTSGETQYF. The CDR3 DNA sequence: TGTGCCAGCAGCACACCATCTACTAGTGGCGAGACCCAGTACTTC.

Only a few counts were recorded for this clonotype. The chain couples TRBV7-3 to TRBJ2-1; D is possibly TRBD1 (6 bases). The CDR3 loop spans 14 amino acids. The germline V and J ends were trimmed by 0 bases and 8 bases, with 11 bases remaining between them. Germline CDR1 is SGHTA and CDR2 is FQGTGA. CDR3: CASSLTGTSHEQFF. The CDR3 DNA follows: TGTGCCAGCAGCTTAACGGGGACATCCCATGAGCAGTTCTTC.

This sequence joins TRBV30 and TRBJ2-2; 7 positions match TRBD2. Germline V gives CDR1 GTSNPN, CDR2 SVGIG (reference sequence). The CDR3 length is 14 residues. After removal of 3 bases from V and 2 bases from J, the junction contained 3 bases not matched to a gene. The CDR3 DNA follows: TGTGCCTGGAGATCTAGCGGTAACACCGGGGAGCTGTTTTTT. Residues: CAWRSSGNTGELFF.